Below are 30 T cell receptor beta chains sequenced from a single sample in a study of T-cell reconstitution after alpha-beta-depleted transplantation in children. It was with unique molecular identifiers that the TCRbeta library was prepared. MiXCR was run by TCRdb on the PCR reads, yielding one entry per CDR3 protein. The sample includes about 610,000 distinct CDR3 sequences, 10% seen only once; the top ten take less than 5%. This specimen consisted of PBMCs from the stem cell graft donor, obtained from the stem cell graft. The receptors shown here come from a human donor who donated a stem cell graft to a child with acute myeloid leukemia.

The J gene is TRBJ2-3, the V gene TRBV7-2, with 10 bases that match TRBD2. Looked up from germline, CDR1 is SGHTA and CDR2 is FQGNSA. The V gene end was trimmed by 5 bases and the J gene end by 1 base; junction bases not matched to a gene: 6. The length of the CDR3 is 16 residues. The CDR3 coding sequence is TGTGCCAGCAGCGCCACCGGGACTAGCGGCACAGATACGCAGTATTTT. It specifies CASSATGTSGTDTQYF.

The chain is built from TRBV7-2 and TRBJ1-3; possible D gene TRBD1, 5 bases. In germline, CDR1 is SGHTA, CDR2 FQGNSA. Trimming stripped 5 bases from V and 5 bases from J, with 10 bases between. The CDR3 loop spans 13 amino acids. The CDR3 DNA reads TGTGCCAGCAGCGGGGGGATTAGAAACACCATATATTTT. Its protein product is CASSGGIRNTIYF.

The sample holds a few counts of this clonotype. V and J are TRBV20-1 and TRBJ2-1, with D possibly being TRBD2 (6 bases). The germline V gene encodes CDR1 DFQATT and CDR2 SNEGSKA (reference sequence). The CDR3 sequence is 11 residues long. V lost 1 base and J lost 10, with 8 bases in between. CDR3: CSARGSGEQFF. CDR3 bases: TGCAGTGCTAGAGGGAGCGGGGAGCAGTTCTTC.

This clonotype has more than one count but fewer than ten. The chain combines TRBV28 with TRBJ2-7; D unclear. Germline lookup yields CDR1 MDHEN and CDR2 SYDVKM. This CDR3 spans 15 amino acids. V shed 0 bases and J shed 0 bases, with 9 bases lying between them. The CDR3 spells CASSLWSRSSYEQYF. CDR3 DNA sequence: TGTGCCAGCAGTTTATGGAGCCGGTCCTCCTACGAGCAGTACTTC.

This clonotype was detected many times. The chain carries TRBV7-8 and TRBJ2-2, with a tentative D call TRBD2 (6 bases). V dropped 1 base and J dropped 8 bases, with 20 bases sitting between them. Germline loops: CDR1 SGHVS, CDR2 FQNEAQ. The CDR3 extends over 17 amino acids. CDR3 nucleotide sequence: TGTGCCAGCAGCTTAGGCCCTAGCGCACAAGCTCCAGGGGAGCTGTTTTTT. This codes for CASSLGPSAQAPGELFF. Filled out from reference TRBV7-8 and TRBJ2-2, the complete variable domain reads GAGVSQSPRYKVAKRGQDVALRCDPISGHVSLFWYQQALGQGPEFLTYFQNEAQLDKSGLPSDRFFAERPEGSVSTLKIQRTQQEDSAVYLCASSLGPSAQAPGELFFGEGSRLTVL.

V usage is TRBV27 and J usage is TRBJ1-5; no definite D call. The CDR3 runs to 13 residues. The V and J ends lost 5 bases and 7 bases respectively, with 12 bases between them. Germline V CDR1 and CDR2: MNHEY, SMNVEV (reference sequence). Written as DNA, the CDR3 is TGTGCCAGCAGTCTGGAGAACGGACAGCCCCAGCATTTT. Its protein is CASSLENGQPQHF.

In this sample, this clonotype turned up many times. V is TRBV7-2 and J is TRBJ2-3, with 9 bases aligning to TRBD2. With 3 bases clipped from V and 4 bases from J, the junction kept 8 bases outside the gene matches. CDR1 is SGHTA, CDR2 FQGNSA, per germline. This CDR3 is built from 16 residues. CDR3 in amino acids: CASSFVLAGISDTQYF. CDR3 DNA: TGTGCCAGCAGCTTTGTCCTAGCGGGAATTTCAGATACGCAGTATTTT. The entire variable domain, with the rest obtained from reference TRBV7-2 and TRBJ2-3, is as follows: GAGVSQSPSNKVTEKGKDVELRCDPISGHTALYWYRQSLGQGLEFLIYFQGNSAPDKSGLPSDRFSAERTGGSVSTLTIQRTQQEDSAVYLCASSFVLAGISDTQYFGPGTRLTVL.

V is TRBV7-3 and J is TRBJ1-5; D not certain. Trimming left V 0 bases short and J 7 bases short, with 7 bases between. Germline V CDR1 and CDR2: SGHTA, FQGTGA. The CDR3 is made up of 13 amino acids. CDR3 nucleotide sequence: TGTGCCAGCAGCTTAACCGGGAAACAGCCCCAGCATTTT. It codes for CASSLTGKQPQHF.

This clonotype was counted many times. Here the CDR3 reads CASSLPPIEAFF. The CDR3 DNA sequence: TGTGCCAGCAGTTTGCCGCCCATCGAAGCTTTCTTT. The chain recombines TRBV12-3 or TRBV12-4 with TRBJ1-1; D is unclear. V lost 3 bases and J lost 8, with 10 bases in between. CDR3 length: 12 amino acids.

The table lists this clonotype with many counts. The chain uses TRBV2 and TRBJ2-3, with 7 bases fitting TRBD2. The length of the CDR3 is 15 residues. The J segment lost 0 bases and the V segment lost 8 bases, leaving 8 bases of the junction unmatched. CDR1 is SNHLY and CDR2 is FYNNEI in the germline V gene. The CDR3 reads CASRASGRSTDTQYF. The CDR3, as DNA: TGTGCCAGCCGGGCTAGCGGCCGTAGCACAGATACGCAGTATTTT.

The chain employs TRBV21-1 and TRBJ2-7. TRBV21-1 is a pseudogene segment. There are 14 residues in the CDR3. The CDR3 here is CASSKGLAPCEQYF. DNA for the CDR3: TGTGCCAGCAGCAAGGGGCTAGCGCCCTGCGAGCAGTACTTC.

This clonotype was counted at least ten times. The chain combines TRBV20-1 with TRBJ2-3, with D possibly matching TRBD2 (5 bases). Germline V lookup: CDR1 DFQATT, CDR2 SNEGSKA (reference sequence). The CDR3 loop spans 14 amino acids. The V and J ends lost 3 bases and 0 bases respectively, with 10 bases between them. As DNA, the CDR3 is TGCAGTGCTAGCGAGCGGCCTAGCACAGATACGCAGTATTTT. Encoded protein: CSASERPSTDTQYF.

The chain carries TRBV11-2 and TRBJ2-3, with TRBD2 matching 10 bases. CDR3 length equals 18 residues. The trim removed 5 bases at V and 0 bases at J, leaving 11 bases unmatched. Germline V CDR1 and CDR2: SGHAT, FQNNGV. This CDR3 reads CASSPGGTSGASTDTQYF. CDR3 bases: TGTGCCAGCAGCCCAGGAGGAACTAGCGGGGCCAGCACAGATACGCAGTATTTT. Full variable domain (missing parts from reference TRBV11-2 and TRBJ2-3): EAGVAQSPRYKIIEKRQSVAFWCNPISGHATLYWYQQILGQGPKLLIQFQNNGVVDDSQLPKDRFSAERLKGVDSTLKIQPAKLEDSAVYLCASSPGGTSGASTDTQYFGPGTRLTVL.

The V and J genes are TRBV10-2 and TRBJ2-3; perhaps D is TRBD1 or TRBD2 (5 bases each). The CDR3 runs to 15 residues. V gave up 0 bases and J gave up 2 bases, with 9 bases separating them. The germline gives CDR1 WSHSY, CDR2 SAAADI. DNA for the CDR3: TGCGCCAGCAGTGAGTCGAGGGGCTACACAGATACGCAGTATTTT. It encodes CASSESRGYTDTQYF.

The rearrangement joins TRBV29-1 to TRBJ2-7, with D unresolved. The CDR3 length is 13 residues. Trimming removed 2 bases from V and 0 bases from J, with 8 bases in between. Germline lookup yields CDR1 SQVTM and CDR2 ANQGSEA. DNA of the CDR3: TGCAGCGTTGAATGGGCCAGCTCCTACGAGCAGTACTTC. Translated: CSVEWASSYEQYF.

Only a few counts were recorded for this clonotype. The chain uses TRBV4-1 and TRBJ1-1; 8 bases fit TRBD1. The ends lost 5 bases at V and 6 bases at J; junction bases unmatched: 11. CDR1 and CDR2 (germline): MGHRA, YSYEKL. The CDR3 is 15 residues long. The DNA for the CDR3 is TGCGCCAGCAGCATACGAGCAGGGGGCATCGCTGAAGCTTTCTTT. As protein: CASSIRAGGIAEAFF.

The rearrangement uses TRBV4-3 and TRBJ2-1; 9 nucleotides line up with TRBD2. The trim removed 0 bases at V and 9 bases at J, leaving 6 bases unmatched. The CDR3 consists of 15 residues. Germline V gene lookup returns CDR1 LGHNA and CDR2 YSLEER. The CDR3 nucleotides are TGCGCCAGCAGCCAAGAAAGGGAACTAGCGGGTGAGCAGTTCTTC. Translation: CASSQERELAGEQFF.

This clonotype was recorded many times. The rearrangement links TRBV5-1 to TRBJ2-3, with no clear D. Trimming shortened V by 4 bases and J by 3 bases, and 18 bases separated the two germline ends. CDR1 is SGHRS and CDR2 is YFSETQ in the germline V gene. The CDR3 spans 16 residues. The CDR3 is CASSPRGEAWTDTQYF. As DNA, the CDR3 is TGCGCCAGCAGCCCCCGAGGTGAAGCGTGGACAGATACGCAGTATTTT.

A few counts support this clonotype. The chain has TRBV20-1 and TRBJ1-2; the D gene is possibly TRBD1 (6 bases). Trimming took 5 bases from V and 8 from J, leaving 18 bases between them. CDR1 and CDR2 (germline): DFQATT, SNEGSKA (reference sequence). CDR3 length: 13 residues. The CDR3 protein is CSAEDRSAGGYTF. The CDR3 DNA reads as TGCAGTGCTGAGGACAGATCTGCCGGGGGCTACACCTTC.

The table lists this clonotype with a few counts. This chain connects TRBV7-9 to TRBJ2-1, with 7 bases aligning to TRBD2. The CDR3 has 15 residues. V lost 2 bases, J lost 4 bases, and 5 bases stayed unmatched. Germline loops: CDR1 SEHNR, CDR2 FQNEAQ (reference sequence). The chain's CDR3 is CASSLLSGAYNEQFF. In DNA, the CDR3 is TGTGCCAGCAGCTTACTAAGCGGGGCTTACAATGAGCAGTTCTTC. Together with reference TRBV7-9 and TRBJ2-1, the CDR3 gives the full variable domain: DTGVSQNPRHKITKRGQNVTFRCDPISEHNRLYWYRQTLGQGPEFLTYFQNEAQLEKSRLLSDRFSAERPKGSFSTLEIQRTEQGDSAMYLCASSLLSGAYNEQFFGPGTRLTVL.

This clonotype was counted only a few times. The chain couples TRBV29-1 to TRBJ2-5, with D perhaps TRBD1 or TRBD2 (5 bases each). The CDR3 runs to 13 residues. Trimming pared 6 bases from V and 4 bases from J, leaving 15 bases between. Germline V gene lookup returns CDR1 SQVTM and CDR2 ANQGSEA. Here the CDR3 DNA reads TGCAGCGTAAGCCGGGACCCAGGAGAGACCCAGTACTTC. Amino acid sequence: CSVSRDPGETQYF.

Many counts were recorded for this clonotype. The chain is built from TRBV5-6 and TRBJ2-1; D might be TRBD2 (5 bases). V dropped 4 bases and J dropped 14 bases, with 16 bases sitting between them. Germline CDR1 SGHDT, CDR2 YYEEEE. The CDR3 totals 12 residues. The CDR3 nucleotides are TGTGCCAGCAGCCAGGTGCGGACTGGAGAGTTCTTC. Translating it yields CASSQVRTGEFF.

This clonotype has just a few counts. The chain is built from TRBV6-5 and TRBJ2-1; 7 positions match TRBD2. Looked up from germline, CDR1 is MNHEY and CDR2 is SVGAGI. Germline trimming cut 2 bases from V and 4 bases from J; bases unmatched to any gene: 5. CDR3 length: 15 amino acids. The CDR3 coding sequence is TGTGCCAGCAGTTACCTCCCTAGCGGATACAATGAGCAGTTCTTC. Translating it yields CASSYLPSGYNEQFF.

The rearrangement links TRBV7-8 to TRBJ1-6; no firm D call. CDR1 SGHVS and CDR2 FQNEAQ come from the germline V gene. CDR3 size: 16 residues. V lost 5 bases and J 9 bases, leaving 20 bases between the germline ends. As DNA, the CDR3 is TGTGCCAGCAGCACAAGGAGCCGGGGTGGTGGTTCACCCCTCCACTTT. Its translation is CASSTRSRGGGSPLHF.

The V gene is TRBV12-3 or TRBV12-4, the J gene TRBJ2-3; perhaps TRBD1 as D (6 bases). V lost 5 bases and J 6 bases, leaving 12 bases between the germline ends. The CDR3 is made up of 13 amino acids. For the CDR3, the DNA is TGTGCCAGCAGTACAGGGACCGGTGATACGCAGTATTTT. This gives the protein CASSTGTGDTQYF.

This clonotype was counted between two and nine times. The chain recombines TRBV6-2 or TRBV6-3 with TRBJ1-2; weak D call: TRBD1 (5 bases). Germline V gene lookup returns CDR1 MNHEY and CDR2 SVGEGT. V lost 2 bases and J lost 3, with 13 bases in between. This CDR3 comprises 15 residues. The CDR3 loop reads CASSYPPEGHYGYTF. CDR3 coding DNA: TGTGCCAGCAGTTACCCCCCGGAGGGGCACTATGGCTACACCTTC.

This clonotype came up a few times. The chain uses TRBV5-1 and TRBJ2-7; no firm D call. This CDR3 has 14 residues. Germline V gives CDR1 SGHRS, CDR2 YFSETQ. The V gene lost 2 bases and the J gene lost 0 bases, with 9 bases spanning the gap. CDR3 coding DNA: TGCGCCAGCAGCTTCGAGGAGAGCTCCTACGAGCAGTACTTC. Protein: CASSFEESSYEQYF.

The chain recombines TRBV6-1 with TRBJ2-5, with unresolved D. CDR1 is MNHNS, CDR2 SASEGT, per germline. This CDR3 comprises 14 residues. V was cut by 4 bases and J by 3 bases, with 12 bases left in between. This chain's CDR3 is CASSALDSEETQYF. The CDR3 nucleotides are TGTGCCAGCAGTGCCCTAGATAGTGAAGAGACCCAGTACTTC.

This clonotype was seen ten or more times. The chain recombines TRBV15 with TRBJ2-1, with a possible D match to TRBD2 (6 bases). Per germline, CDR1 LNHNV and CDR2 YYDKDF (reference sequence). The CDR3 has 16 residues. V lost 5 bases to trimming and J lost 0 bases, with 14 bases between them. CDR3 nucleotides: TGTGCCACCAGCGCGGGATGGACGAACTCCTACAATGAGCAGTTCTTC. Its translation: CATSAGWTNSYNEQFF.

This clonotype was counted at least ten times. V gene TRBV15 combines with J gene TRBJ2-7, with 7 bases that match TRBD2. V shed 0 bases and J 0 bases; nucleotides not matched to a gene: 2. Per the germline V gene, CDR1 is LNHNV and CDR2 is YYDKDF (reference sequence). This CDR3 spans 15 amino acids. CDR3 protein: CATSREQRGSYEQYF. CDR3 DNA: TGTGCCACCAGCAGAGAACAGCGGGGCTCCTACGAGCAGTACTTC.